This T cell receptor beta chain was retrieved from a study of radiotherapy plus CTLA-4 blockade in lung cancer. Study-level information: Of all patients, approximately 20% responded objectively and approximately 29% showed disease control.

Using immunoSEQ multiplex PCR, the repertoire was profiled, and TCRdb retains in-frame clones only, with some absent. In the table there are tens of thousands of clones, roughly 70% of which are singletons. This TCR was recovered from a human donor with non-small cell lung cancer who had stable disease on radiotherapy plus ipilimumab. The material sequenced was peripheral blood, taken from a patient treated with radiotherapy plus ipilimumab.

CDR3 in DNA: TGCGCCAGCAGCTTTACAGGGGCTGGGGTGGGGGAGCAGTACTTC. Protein sequence: CASSFTGAGVGEQYF. The gene calls are TRBV5-1 and TRBJ2-7; 7 nucleotides agree with TRBD1. The CDR3 loop spans 15 amino acids. Germline loops: CDR1 SGHRS, CDR2 YFSETQ. V shed 2 bases and J 7 bases; nucleotides not matched to a gene: 12.